One and the same sample provided the 22 T cell receptor beta chains below, sequenced in a study of post-analysis software for immune sequencing data. Study conclusions and caveats: Patients used about 5 TRBV segments, including TRBV5-6, TRBV5-1 and TRBV20-1, more often than controls.

These receptors' antigens are unknown. Unique molecular identifiers tagged the TCR beta cDNA libraries. MiXCR, applied by TCRdb to the PCR reads, yields one record per CDR3 protein. The table has about 810,000 distinct CDR3 sequences, approximately 50% seen once; the top ten hold 4.6%. Sequencing was performed on blood. The receptor source for this set is a girl aged 10 to 17 with multiple sclerosis.

The gene calls are TRBV24-1 and TRBJ2-3, with D perhaps TRBD1 (6 bases). Looked up from germline, CDR1 is KGHDR and CDR2 is SFDVKD. V was shortened by 9 bases and J by 0 bases, with 9 bases between the two germline ends. The CDR3 is 13 amino acids. This CDR3 reads CATGTHSTDTQYF. In nucleotides, the CDR3 is TGTGCCACCGGGACACATAGCACAGATACGCAGTATTTT.

The J gene is TRBJ2-7, the V gene TRBV5-4; 7 nucleotides agree with TRBD2. Germline V gene data show CDR1 as SGHNT and CDR2 as YYREEE (reference sequence). Unmatched junction bases numbered 11, after V lost 0 bases and J lost 2 bases. There are 17 residues in the CDR3. The CDR3 DNA is TGTGCCAGCAGCTTGGAGGTCGGCGCGGGGGTGCCCTACGAGCAGTACTTC. Its translation: CASSLEVGAGVPYEQYF. Full variable domain (remainder filled in from reference TRBV5-4 and TRBJ2-7): ETGVTQSPTHLIKTRGQQVTLRCSSQSGHNTVSWYQQALGQGPQFIFQYYREEENGRGNFPPRFSGLQFPNYSSELNVNALELDDSALYLCASSLEVGAGVPYEQYFGPGTRLTVT.

This rearrangement joins TRBV12-3 or TRBV12-4 to TRBJ2-1; 11 bases are shared with TRBD2. This CDR3 is built from 18 residues. Unmatched junction bases numbered 21, after V lost 5 bases and J lost 12 bases. CDR3 region: CASSIYAPEGLAVMVQFF. The CDR3 nucleotides read TGTGCCAGCAGTATATATGCTCCCGAGGGACTAGCGGTAATGGTGCAGTTCTTC.

This chain joins TRBV27 and TRBJ1-1; D remains ambiguous. Trimming stripped 4 bases from V and 4 bases from J, with 13 bases between. Germline V gene data show CDR1 as MNHEY and CDR2 as SMNVEV (reference sequence). The CDR3 has 14 amino acids. CDR3 loop: CASSSLQVGTEAFF. CDR3 DNA: TGTGCCAGCAGTTCTTTGCAGGTGGGCACTGAAGCTTTCTTT.

The chain recombines TRBV4-2 with TRBJ2-7, with D hard to call. V gave up 4 bases and J gave up 2 bases, with 15 bases separating them. Germline V CDR1 and CDR2: LGHNA, YNFKEQ. The CDR3 extends over 15 amino acids. CDR3: CASSRGTDVTYEQYF. The CDR3 DNA reads as TGTGCCAGCAGCCGGGGAACGGACGTCACCTACGAGCAGTACTTC.

This clonotype was seen more than once but under ten times. V and J are TRBV6-1 and TRBJ2-7; D not resolved. The CDR3 loop spans 15 amino acids. Germline V gene sequence: CDR1 MNHNS, CDR2 SASEGT. The V gene lost 2 bases and the J gene lost 2 bases, with 13 bases spanning the gap. The CDR3: CASSELGLKTYEQYF. As DNA, the CDR3 is TGTGCCAGCAGTGAATTAGGGCTAAAGACCTACGAGCAGTACTTC.

This clonotype has more than one count but fewer than ten. This chain links TRBV7-8 with TRBJ2-7, with 10 bases that match TRBD2. Gene TRBJ2-5 matches the end of the DNA better, so the J call may be wrong. Germline V CDR1 and CDR2: SGHVS, FQNEAQ. The CDR3 has 17 residues. In DNA, the CDR3 is TGTGCCAGCAGCCGGCCATCTAGCGGGGGCTACGGGAGGACCCAGTACTTC. Its translation is CASSRPSSGGYGRTQYF.

This chain joins TRBV5-5 and TRBJ2-7; the D is unclear. Germline lookup yields CDR1 SGHKS and CDR2 YYEKEE (reference sequence). This CDR3 is 15 amino acids long. V lost 0 bases and J 2 bases, leaving 12 bases between the germline ends. CDR3 protein: CASSLAGPPTYEQYF. The CDR3 coding sequence is TGTGCCAGCAGCTTGGCCGGGCCGCCAACCTACGAGCAGTACTTC.

The rearrangement uses TRBV12-3 or TRBV12-4 and TRBJ1-2, with 9 bases lining up with TRBD1. The junction had 7 bases not matched to a gene; V was cut back by 6 bases and J by 2 bases. The length of the CDR3 is 15 residues. The CDR3 nucleotides are TGTGCCAGCAGGGAGGCCGGGACAGGGAACTATGGCTACACCTTC. It yields the protein CASREAGTGNYGYTF.

The gene calls are TRBV4-1 and TRBJ2-3; 12 bases match TRBD1. V lost 4 bases and J lost 6; bases outside the gene matches: 11. The CDR3 is made up of 17 amino acids. Germline loops: CDR1 MGHRA, CDR2 YSYEKL. The CDR3 protein is CASSRSGTGGPTDTQYF. The CDR3 DNA reads TGCGCCAGCAGCCGGTCTGGGACAGGGGGCCCCACCGATACGCAGTATTTT.

Note on this clonotype: At one boundary the junction diverges from the germline segment, which might be a read error. This chain uses TRBV7-9 with TRBJ1-2; D may be TRBD1 (5 bases). CDR3 length equals 14 residues. Per the germline V gene, CDR1 is SEHNR and CDR2 is FQNEAQ (reference sequence). CDR3 protein: CAGSLRSGDRGYTF. The CDR3 DNA reads as TGTGCCGGCAGCTTAAGGAGCGGGGACCGGGGCTACACCTTC.

This chain uses TRBV20-1 with TRBJ2-2; D might be TRBD2 (6 bases). This CDR3 region has 15 residues. CDR1 and CDR2 (germline): DFQATT, SNEGSKA (reference sequence). The germline V and J ends were trimmed by 2 bases and 5 bases, with 15 bases remaining between them. CDR3 region: CSARNPGGDTGELFF. The CDR3 DNA reads as TGCAGTGCTAGAAATCCTGGCGGGGATACCGGGGAGCTGTTTTTT.

J is TRBJ2-5 and V is TRBV7-3, with TRBD1 as a possible D gene (5 bases). V lost 5 bases to trimming and J lost 11 bases, with 21 bases between them. Germline values: CDR1 SGHTA, CDR2 FQGTGA. The CDR3 runs to 14 residues. The CDR3, as DNA: TGTGCCAGCAGCCCCCGTGGCAGGGTTGGAGAGCAGTACTTC. Residues: CASSPRGRVGEQYF.

This clonotype was found a few times. The chain uses TRBV5-1 and TRBJ1-4, with D perhaps matching TRBD1 (6 bases). The CDR3 runs to 15 residues. CDR1 is SGHRS and CDR2 is YFSETQ in the germline V gene. The V end was cut by 2 bases, the J end by 3 bases, with 11 bases between. The CDR3 nucleotides read TGCGCCAGCAGCTTCGCGGGGGCGTCTAATGAAAAACTGTTTTTT. This translates into CASSFAGASNEKLFF.

This chain connects TRBV29-1 to TRBJ1-1; perhaps TRBD1 as D (5 bases). V was trimmed by 1 base and J by 0 bases, leaving 9 bases between them. CDR1 SQVTM and CDR2 ANQGSEA come from the germline V gene. The CDR3 runs to 14 residues. For the CDR3, the DNA is TGCAGCGTTGAAGGCCTGACAGTGAACACTGAAGCTTTCTTT. This translates into CSVEGLTVNTEAFF.

The V call is TRBV24-1, the J call TRBJ1-2; maybe TRBD1 (6 bases). The CDR3 is 15 residues long. CDR1 KGHDR and CDR2 SFDVKD come from the germline V gene. V lost 4 bases to trimming and J lost 0 bases, with 11 bases between them. The CDR3 DNA reads as TGTGCCACCAGTGACTTGGACAGCTCTAACTATGGCTACACCTTC. Its protein is CATSDLDSSNYGYTF.

This chain uses TRBV5-1 with TRBJ1-6, with D possibly matching TRBD1 (6 bases). V lost 4 bases, J lost 7 bases, and 15 bases lay in between. This CDR3 region has 15 residues. Germline-derived CDR1 and CDR2 are SGHRS and YFSETQ. The CDR3 DNA is TGCGCCAGCAGCCAGACAGGACTTGTCAATTCACCCCTCCACTTT. It specifies CASSQTGLVNSPLHF.

The rearrangement joins TRBV6-5 to TRBJ1-1, with D unresolved. There are 15 residues in the CDR3. Germline V gives CDR1 MNHEY, CDR2 SVGAGI. V shed 0 bases and J shed 2 bases, with 10 bases lying between them. The CDR3 coding sequence is TGTGCCAGCAGTTACTCGGTGTCCCCTAACACTGAAGCTTTCTTT. It codes for CASSYSVSPNTEAFF.

V and J are TRBV20-1 and TRBJ2-1, with 8 bases lining up with TRBD2. Germline loops: CDR1 DFQATT, CDR2 SNEGSKA (reference sequence). V was pared by 6 bases and J by 7 bases, with 14 bases of the junction left unmatched. The CDR3 contains 15 residues. Here the CDR3 DNA reads TGCAGTGCCCCAAGACGAGCGGGAGTTCTGAATGAGCAGTTCTTC. Its protein product is CSAPRRAGVLNEQFF.

The CDR3 bases are TGCAGTGCTAAACTAGCGGGTCCAGATACGCAGTATTTT. Its protein is CSAKLAGPDTQYF. This chain links TRBV20-1 with TRBJ2-3; TRBD2 aligns across 9 bases. In germline, CDR1 is DFQATT, CDR2 SNEGSKA (reference sequence). The V segment lost 4 bases and the J segment 4 bases; nucleotides outside the gene matches: 3. The CDR3 loop spans 13 amino acids.

The chain is built from TRBV4-1 and TRBJ2-5, with 15 bases aligning to TRBD2. Germline V lookup: CDR1 MGHRA, CDR2 YSYEKL. V lost 0 bases, J lost 4 bases, and 15 bases stayed unmatched. This CDR3 has 21 amino acids. CDR3 loop: CASSQDRVGGTSGRIRETQYF. The CDR3 DNA sequence: TGCGCCAGCAGCCAAGATCGCGTTGGTGGGACTAGCGGGAGGATTCGAGAGACCCAGTACTTC.

The chain has TRBV12-3 or TRBV12-4 and TRBJ2-5; tentative D call: TRBD2 (6 bases). The CDR3 has 16 residues. V dropped 6 bases and J dropped 4 bases, with 21 bases sitting between them. CDR3: CASSQTRGNRVETQYF. CDR3 bases: TGTGCCAGCAGCCAAACTCGGGGGAACAGAGTAGAGACCCAGTACTTC.